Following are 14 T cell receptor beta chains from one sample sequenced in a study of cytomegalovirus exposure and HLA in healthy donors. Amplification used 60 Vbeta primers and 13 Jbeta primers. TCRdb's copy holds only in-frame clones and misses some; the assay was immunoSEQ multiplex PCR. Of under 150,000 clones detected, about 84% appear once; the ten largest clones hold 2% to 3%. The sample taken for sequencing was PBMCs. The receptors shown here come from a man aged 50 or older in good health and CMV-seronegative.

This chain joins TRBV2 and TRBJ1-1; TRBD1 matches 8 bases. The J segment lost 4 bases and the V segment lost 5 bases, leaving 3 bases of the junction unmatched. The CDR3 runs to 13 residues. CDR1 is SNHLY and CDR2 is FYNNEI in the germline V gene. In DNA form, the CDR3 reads TGTGCCAGCAGTTCTGGACAGGGCACTGAAGCTTTCTTT. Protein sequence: CASSSGQGTEAFF.

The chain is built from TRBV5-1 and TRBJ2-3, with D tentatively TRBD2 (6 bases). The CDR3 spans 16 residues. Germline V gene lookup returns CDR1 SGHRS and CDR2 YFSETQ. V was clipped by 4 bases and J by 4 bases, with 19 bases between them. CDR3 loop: CASSTGTSGVADTQYF. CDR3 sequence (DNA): TGCGCCAGCAGCACGGGAACCTCGGGGGTTGCAGATACGCAGTATTTT. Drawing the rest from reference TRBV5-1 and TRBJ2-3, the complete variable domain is KAGVTQTPRYLIKTRGQQVTLSCSPISGHRSVSWYQQTPGQGLQFLFEYFSETQRNKGNFPGRFSGRQFSNSRSEMNVSTLELGDSALYLCASSTGTSGVADTQYFGPGTRLTVL.

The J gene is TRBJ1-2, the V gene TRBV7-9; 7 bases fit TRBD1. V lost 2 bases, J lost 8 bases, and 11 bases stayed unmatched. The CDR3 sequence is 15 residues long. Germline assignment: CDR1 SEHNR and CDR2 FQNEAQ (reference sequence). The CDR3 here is CASSLLGARGMGYTF. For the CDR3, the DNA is TGTGCCAGCAGCTTATTGGGGGCCAGGGGGATGGGCTACACCTTC.

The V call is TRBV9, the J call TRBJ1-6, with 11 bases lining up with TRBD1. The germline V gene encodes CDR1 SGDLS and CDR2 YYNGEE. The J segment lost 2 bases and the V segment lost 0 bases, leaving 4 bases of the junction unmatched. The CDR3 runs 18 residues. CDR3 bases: TGTGCCAGCAGCGTAGGAGGACAGGGGGCAACCTATAATTCACCCCTCCACTTT. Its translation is CASSVGGQGATYNSPLHF.

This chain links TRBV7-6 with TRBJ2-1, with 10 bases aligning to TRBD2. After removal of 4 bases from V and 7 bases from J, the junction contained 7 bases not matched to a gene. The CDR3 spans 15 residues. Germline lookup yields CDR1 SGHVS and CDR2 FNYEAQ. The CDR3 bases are TGTGCCAGCAGCTCCGAGCGGGAGGGCCCGAATGAGCAGTTCTTC. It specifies CASSSEREGPNEQFF.

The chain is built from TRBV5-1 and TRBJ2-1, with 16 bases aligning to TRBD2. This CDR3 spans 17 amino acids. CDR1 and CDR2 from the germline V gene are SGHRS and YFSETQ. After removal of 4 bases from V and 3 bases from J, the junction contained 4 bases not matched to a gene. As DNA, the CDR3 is TGCGCCAGCAGCCCAGGGACTAGCGGGAGGGGCTACAATGAGCAGTTCTTC. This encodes CASSPGTSGRGYNEQFF.

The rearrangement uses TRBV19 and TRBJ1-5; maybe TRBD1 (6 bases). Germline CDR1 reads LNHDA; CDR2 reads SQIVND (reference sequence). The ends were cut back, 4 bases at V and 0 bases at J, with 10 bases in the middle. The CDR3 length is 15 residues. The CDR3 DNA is TGTGCCAGTAGTAATCGACAGGTTAGCAATCAGCCCCAGCATTTT. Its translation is CASSNRQVSNQPQHF.

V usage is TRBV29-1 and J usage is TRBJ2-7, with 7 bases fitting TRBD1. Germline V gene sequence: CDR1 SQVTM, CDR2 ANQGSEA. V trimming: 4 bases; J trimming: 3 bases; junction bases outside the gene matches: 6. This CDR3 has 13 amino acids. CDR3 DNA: TGCAGCGTTGTTGGGGGACAGCTCTACGAGCAGTACTTC. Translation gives CSVVGGQLYEQYF.

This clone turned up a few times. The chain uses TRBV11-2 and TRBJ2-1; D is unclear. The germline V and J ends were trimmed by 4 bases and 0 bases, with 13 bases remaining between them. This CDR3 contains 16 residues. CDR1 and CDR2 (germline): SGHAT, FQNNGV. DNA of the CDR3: TGTGCCAGCAGCTCGACGGGTCCCAGCTCCTACAATGAGCAGTTCTTC. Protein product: CASSSTGPSSYNEQFF.

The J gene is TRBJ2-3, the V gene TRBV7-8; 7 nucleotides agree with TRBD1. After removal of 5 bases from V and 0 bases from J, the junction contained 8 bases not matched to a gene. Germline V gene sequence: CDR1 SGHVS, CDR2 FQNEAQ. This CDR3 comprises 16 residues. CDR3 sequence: CASSPRDRASTDTQYF. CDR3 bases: TGTGCCAGCAGCCCGAGGGACAGAGCTAGCACAGATACGCAGTATTTT.

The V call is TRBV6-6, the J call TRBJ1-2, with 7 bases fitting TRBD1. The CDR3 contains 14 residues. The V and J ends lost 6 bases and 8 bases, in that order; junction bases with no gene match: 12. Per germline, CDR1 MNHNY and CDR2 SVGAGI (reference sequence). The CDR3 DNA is TGTGCCAGCAGCCCTGGACAGGCCCTCTGGGGCTACACCTTC. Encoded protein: CASSPGQALWGYTF.

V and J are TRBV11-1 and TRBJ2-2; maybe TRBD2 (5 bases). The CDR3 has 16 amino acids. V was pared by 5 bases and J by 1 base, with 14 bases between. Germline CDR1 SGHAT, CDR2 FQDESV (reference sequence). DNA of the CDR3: TGTGCCAGCAGCCCTTTTGGACGGGAGAACACCGGGGAGCTGTTTTTT. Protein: CASSPFGRENTGELFF.

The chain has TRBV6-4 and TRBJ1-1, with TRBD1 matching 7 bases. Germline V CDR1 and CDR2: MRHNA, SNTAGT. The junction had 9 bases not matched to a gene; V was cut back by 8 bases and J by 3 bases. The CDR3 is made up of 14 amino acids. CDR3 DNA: TGTGCCAGCCGCCAATGGCAGGGGGACACTGAAGCTTTCTTT. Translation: CASRQWQGDTEAFF.

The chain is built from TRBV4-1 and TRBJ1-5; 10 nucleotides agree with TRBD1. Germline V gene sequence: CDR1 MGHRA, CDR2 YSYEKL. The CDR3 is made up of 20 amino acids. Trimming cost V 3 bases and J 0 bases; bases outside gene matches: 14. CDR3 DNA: TGCGCCAGCAGCCATCAAACCCCGGGACAGGGGACTTATAGCAATCAGCCCCAGCATTTT. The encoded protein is CASSHQTPGQGTYSNQPQHF.